The 13 T cell receptor beta chains presented below share a single source sample, sequenced in a study of graft-versus-host responses after intestinal transplantation. Produced via immunoSEQ multiplex PCR; TCRdb's table is partial and in-frame only. The data show approximately 58,000 clones, 80% to 90% seen once. The sample consisted of PBMCs, taken 26 days after transplant. The receptors stem from a human patient who received an intestinal transplant, so some T cells may come from the graft donor.

The rearrangement links TRBV4-1 to TRBJ1-2; 8 nucleotides line up with TRBD1. Germline trimming cut 4 bases from V and 7 bases from J; bases unmatched to any gene: 5. The V gene's germline CDR1 is MGHRA and CDR2 YSYEKL. The length of the CDR3 is 13 residues. The CDR3: CASSPGTGGGYTF. CDR3 in DNA: TGCGCCAGCAGCCCCGGGACAGGAGGTGGCTACACCTTC.

This chain connects TRBV5-4 to TRBJ2-5; perhaps TRBD2 as D (5 bases). Germline V gives CDR1 SGHNT, CDR2 YYREEE (reference sequence). V was clipped by 2 bases and J by 2 bases, with 10 bases between them. This CDR3 is 14 amino acids long. The CDR3 region has the DNA TGTGCCAGCAGCTTCCCGGGGTCACAAGAGACCCAGTACTTC. Translating it yields CASSFPGSQETQYF.

V is TRBV7-8 and J is TRBJ1-1, with 9 bases aligning to TRBD1. The V gene end was trimmed by 5 bases and the J gene end by 5 bases; junction bases not matched to a gene: 6. CDR3 length: 14 amino acids. Germline V gives CDR1 SGHVS, CDR2 FQNEAQ. The CDR3 DNA reads TGTGCCAGCAGCGCGACAGGGGGAGTAACTGAAGCTTTCTTT. Translation gives CASSATGGVTEAFF.

As to this clone: The sample holds other DNA sequences that translate to the same CDR3. The V gene is TRBV19, the J gene TRBJ1-1; 7 bases align to TRBD1. Germline V lookup: CDR1 LNHDA, CDR2 SQIVND (reference sequence). The CDR3 runs to 13 residues. The V and J ends lost 1 base and 5 bases, in that order; junction bases with no gene match: 1. CDR3 bases: TGTGCCAGTAGTATAGGGGGACAGACTGAAGCTTTCTTT. Amino acid sequence: CASSIGGQTEAFF.

This rearrangement joins TRBV28 to TRBJ1-2; 8 positions match TRBD1. The V and J ends lost 2 bases and 7 bases, in that order; junction bases with no gene match: 6. The CDR3 covers 14 residues. Germline lookup yields CDR1 MDHEN and CDR2 SYDVKM. This CDR3 is CASSLTQGAPGYTF. The CDR3 nucleotides read TGTGCCAGCAGTTTAACCCAGGGGGCCCCTGGCTACACCTTC.

V and J are TRBV5-6 and TRBJ2-7; D is undetermined. Germline loops: CDR1 SGHDT, CDR2 YYEEEE. V was cut by 2 bases and J by 3 bases, with 21 bases left in between. The CDR3 has 17 residues. CDR3 DNA sequence: TGTGCCAGCAGCTTTCTCAACAGATACTCGGAACTCTACGAGCAGTACGTC. Translating it yields CASSFLNRYSELYEQYV.

A single count supports this clone. The V and J genes are TRBV7-8 and TRBJ2-3, with 8 bases that match TRBD2. Trimming at V came to 3 bases and at J to 4 bases, leaving 9 bases not matched to a gene. CDR3 length: 16 amino acids. Germline V gene sequence: CDR1 SGHVS, CDR2 FQNEAQ. The CDR3 region has the DNA TGTGCCAGCAGCTTTGCCAGCGGGAGTATCGCAGATACGCAGTATTTT. Its translation is CASSFASGSIADTQYF.

The J gene is TRBJ2-5, the V gene TRBV9; D is unclear. CDR1 is SGDLS, CDR2 YYNGEE, per germline. The CDR3 contains 13 residues. V lost 0 bases, J lost 5 bases, and 8 bases lay in between. As DNA, the CDR3 is TGTGCCAGCAGCGTAGGCCCGAGGGAGACCCAGTACTTC. Translated, it gives CASSVGPRETQYF. The full variable domain, rest sourced from reference TRBV9 and TRBJ2-5, is DSGVTQTPKHLITATGQRVTLRCSPRSGDLSVYWYQQSLDQGLQFLIQYYNGEERAKGNILERFSAQQFPDLHSELNLSSLELGDSALYFCASSVGPRETQYFGPGTRLLVL.

The J gene is TRBJ2-3, the V gene TRBV2; D possibly corresponds to TRBD2 (5 bases). This CDR3 spans 16 amino acids. Germline V lookup: CDR1 SNHLY, CDR2 FYNNEI. Trimming took 7 bases from V and 6 from J, leaving 23 bases between them. In nucleotides, the CDR3 is TGTGCCAGCACTATGCCGGTCTTGTACGGGGAGGATACGCAGTATTTT. Translated: CASTMPVLYGEDTQYF.

V and J are TRBV30 and TRBJ2-7; D uncertain. CDR3 size: 13 residues. With 3 bases removed from V and 4 bases from J, the gap between germline ends came to 13 bases. CDR1 and CDR2 from the germline V gene are GTSNPN and SVGIG (reference sequence). CDR3 nucleotide sequence: TGTGCCTGGAGCGTAAGTCGGGTGTACGAGCAGTACTTC. This encodes CAWSVSRVYEQYF.

This clone was detected only a few times. The chain links TRBV19 to TRBJ1-1, with 10 nucleotides matching TRBD1. This CDR3 has 15 residues. The V segment lost 7 bases and the J segment 10 bases; nucleotides outside the gene matches: 15. Germline-derived CDR1 and CDR2 are LNHDA and SQIVND (reference sequence). CDR3 bases: TGTGCCAGTACCGATACCGACAGGGGGCGAAAAGGAGCTTTCTTT. Its translation: CASTDTDRGRKGAFF.

The J gene is TRBJ2-1, the V gene TRBV6-1, with 9 bases lining up with TRBD2. Germline loops: CDR1 MNHNS, CDR2 SASEGT. The junction had 4 bases not matched to a gene; V was cut back by 0 bases and J by 7 bases. The CDR3 sequence is 15 residues long. The CDR3 protein is CASSEAAGGANEQFF. CDR3 sequence (DNA): TGTGCCAGCAGTGAAGCGGCGGGAGGGGCGAATGAGCAGTTCTTC.

The V gene is TRBV2, the J gene TRBJ2-1; 14 bases fit TRBD2. With 6 bases clipped from V and 4 bases from J, the junction kept 8 bases outside the gene matches. This CDR3 has 17 residues. The germline gives CDR1 SNHLY, CDR2 FYNNEI. CDR3 in amino acids: CASSGTSGGQGYNEQFF. For the CDR3, the DNA is TGTGCCAGCAGCGGGACTAGCGGGGGTCAGGGGTACAATGAGCAGTTCTTC.